The clone carrying this T cell receptor beta chain was seen a handful of times. Its antigen is currently unknown. This sample stems from a study of beta chain features in type 1 diabetes. The study, taken as a whole, reports: There was a moderate but significant shortening of TCRB CDR3s in all four CD4+ subsets of Type 1 diabetes patients.

Trimming left V 3 bases short and J 6 bases short, with 9 bases between. CDR3 size: 14 residues. In germline, CDR1 is ENHRY, CDR2 SYGVKD. All of the isolated RNA was reverse transcribed, so expressed TCRB transcripts were sequenced. Sequencing used immunoSEQ multiplex PCR; TCRdb keeps in-frame clones, though not all of them. Of roughly 260,000 clones detected, roughly 22% appear once; the ten largest clones hold approximately 0.029%. One heparinised draw, averaging about 110 mL, was taken per donor. The receptor's source is a woman between 40 and 55 years old with type 1 diabetes. The chain carries TRBV10-3 and TRBJ2-6, with D tentatively TRBD1 (5 bases). Sample: naive CD4+ T cells from blood. DNA of the CDR3: TGTGCCATCAGTGACAGGGTTGAGGCCAACGTCCTGACTTTC. It yields the protein CAISDRVEANVLTF.